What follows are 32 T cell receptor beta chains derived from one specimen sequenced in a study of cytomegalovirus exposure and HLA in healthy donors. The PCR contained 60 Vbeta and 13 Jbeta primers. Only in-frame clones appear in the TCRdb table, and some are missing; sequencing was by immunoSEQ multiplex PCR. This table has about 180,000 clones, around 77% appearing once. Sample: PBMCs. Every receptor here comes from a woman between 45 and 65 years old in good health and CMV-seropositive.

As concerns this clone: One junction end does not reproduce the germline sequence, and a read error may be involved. The CDR3 here is CASSESGDF. The CDR3 DNA reads TGTGCCAGCAGCGAGTCAGGGGACTTC. V is TRBV9 and J is TRBJ1-2; a possible D gene is TRBD1 (6 bases). This CDR3 has 9 residues. From germline, CDR1 is SGDLS and CDR2 YYNGEE.

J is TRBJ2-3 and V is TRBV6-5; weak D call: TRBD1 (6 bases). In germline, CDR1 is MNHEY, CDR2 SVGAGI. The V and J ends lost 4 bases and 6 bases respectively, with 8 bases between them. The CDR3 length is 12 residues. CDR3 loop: CASSSQGDTQYF. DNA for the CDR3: TGTGCCAGCAGTTCTCAGGGGGATACGCAGTATTTT.

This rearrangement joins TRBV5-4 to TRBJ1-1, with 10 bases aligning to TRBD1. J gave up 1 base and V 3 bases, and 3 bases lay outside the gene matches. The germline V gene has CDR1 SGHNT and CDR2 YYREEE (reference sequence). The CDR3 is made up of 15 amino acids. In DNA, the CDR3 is TGTGCCAGCAGCTCCCGGGACAGGGGGAACACTGAAGCTTTCTTT. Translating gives CASSSRDRGNTEAFF.

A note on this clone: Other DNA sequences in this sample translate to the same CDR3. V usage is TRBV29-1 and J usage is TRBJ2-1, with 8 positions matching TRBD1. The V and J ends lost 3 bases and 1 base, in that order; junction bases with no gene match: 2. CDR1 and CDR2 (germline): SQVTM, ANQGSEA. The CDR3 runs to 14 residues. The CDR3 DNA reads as TGCAGCGTTGATAACAGGGGGTCCTACAATGAGCAGTTCTTC. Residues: CSVDNRGSYNEQFF.

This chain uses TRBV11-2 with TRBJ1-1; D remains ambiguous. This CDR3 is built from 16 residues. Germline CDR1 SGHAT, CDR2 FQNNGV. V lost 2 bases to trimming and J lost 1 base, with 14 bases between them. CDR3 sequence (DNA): TGTGCCAGCAGCTTATGGGAGGAAAAGCCGAACACTGAAGCTTTCTTT. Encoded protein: CASSLWEEKPNTEAFF. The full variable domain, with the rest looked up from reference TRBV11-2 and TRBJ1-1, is EAGVAQSPRYKIIEKRQSVAFWCNPISGHATLYWYQQILGQGPKLLIQFQNNGVVDDSQLPKDRFSAERLKGVDSTLKIQPAKLEDSAVYLCASSLWEEKPNTEAFFGQGTRLTVV.

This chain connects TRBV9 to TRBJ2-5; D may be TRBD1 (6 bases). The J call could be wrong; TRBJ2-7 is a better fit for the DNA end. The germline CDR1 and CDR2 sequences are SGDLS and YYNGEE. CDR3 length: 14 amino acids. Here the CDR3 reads CASSVGGNRDEQYF. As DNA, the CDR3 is TGTGCCAGCAGCGTAGGGGGGAACAGGGACGAGCAGTACTTC.

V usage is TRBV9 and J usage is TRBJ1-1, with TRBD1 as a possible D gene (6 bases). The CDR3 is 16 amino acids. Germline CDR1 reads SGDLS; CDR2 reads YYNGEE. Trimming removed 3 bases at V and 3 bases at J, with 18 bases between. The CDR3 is CASSAQGGVGYTEAFF. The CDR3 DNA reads TGTGCCAGCAGCGCACAGGGAGGGGTGGGGTACACTGAAGCTTTCTTT.

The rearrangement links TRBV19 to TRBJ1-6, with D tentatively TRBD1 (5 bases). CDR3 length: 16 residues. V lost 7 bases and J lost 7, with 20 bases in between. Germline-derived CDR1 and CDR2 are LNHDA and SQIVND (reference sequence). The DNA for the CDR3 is TGTGCCAGTAAGGAACAGGTCGGGAGGTACAATTCACCCCTCCACTTT. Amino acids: CASKEQVGRYNSPLHF.

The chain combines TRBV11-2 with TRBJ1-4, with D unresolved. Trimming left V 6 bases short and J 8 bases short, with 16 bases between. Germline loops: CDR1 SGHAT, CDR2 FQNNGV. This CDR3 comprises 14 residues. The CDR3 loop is CASSGLGGWEKLFF. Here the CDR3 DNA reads TGTGCCAGCAGTGGTCTAGGCGGCTGGGAAAAACTGTTTTTT.

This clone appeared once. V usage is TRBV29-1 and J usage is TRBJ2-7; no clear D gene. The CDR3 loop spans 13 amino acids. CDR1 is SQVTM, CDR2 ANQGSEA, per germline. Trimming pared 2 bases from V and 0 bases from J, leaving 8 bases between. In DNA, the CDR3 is TGCAGCGTTGAATTCCGGAGCTCCTACGAGCAGTACTTC. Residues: CSVEFRSSYEQYF.

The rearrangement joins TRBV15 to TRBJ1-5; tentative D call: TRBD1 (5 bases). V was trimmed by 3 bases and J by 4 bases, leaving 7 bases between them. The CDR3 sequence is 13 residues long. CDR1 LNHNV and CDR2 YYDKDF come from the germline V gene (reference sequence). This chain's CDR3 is CATSRDINQPQHF. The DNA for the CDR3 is TGTGCCACCAGCAGGGACATTAATCAGCCCCAGCATTTT.

Here the CDR3 reads CASSLARPADTQYF. In DNA, the CDR3 is TGTGCCAGCAGCTTAGCGAGGCCCGCAGATACGCAGTATTTT. The chain is built from TRBV7-6 and TRBJ2-3; D call uncertain. This CDR3 has 14 amino acids. Germline lookup yields CDR1 SGHVS and CDR2 FNYEAQ. V dropped 0 bases and J dropped 4 bases, with 8 bases sitting between them.

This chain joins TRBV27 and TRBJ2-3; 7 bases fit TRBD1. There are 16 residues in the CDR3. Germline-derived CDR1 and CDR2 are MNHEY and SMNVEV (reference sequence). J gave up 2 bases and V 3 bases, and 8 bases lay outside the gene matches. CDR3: CASSFRTGDFTDTQYF. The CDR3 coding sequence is TGTGCCAGCAGTTTTCGAACAGGGGATTTCACAGATACGCAGTATTTT.

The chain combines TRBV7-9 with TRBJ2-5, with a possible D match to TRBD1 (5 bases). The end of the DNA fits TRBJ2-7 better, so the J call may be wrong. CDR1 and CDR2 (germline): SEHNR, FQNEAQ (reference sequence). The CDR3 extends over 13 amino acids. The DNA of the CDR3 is TGTGCCAGCAGCCAAGACAGTTACTACGAGCAGTACTTC. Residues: CASSQDSYYEQYF.

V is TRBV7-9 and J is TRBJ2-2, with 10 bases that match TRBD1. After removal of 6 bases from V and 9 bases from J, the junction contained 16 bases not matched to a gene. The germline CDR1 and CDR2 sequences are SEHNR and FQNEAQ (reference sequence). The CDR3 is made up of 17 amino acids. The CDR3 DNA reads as TGTGCCAGCAGACCAAGAAACACCGGGACAGGGGACCGGGAGCTGTTTTTT. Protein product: CASRPRNTGTGDRELFF.

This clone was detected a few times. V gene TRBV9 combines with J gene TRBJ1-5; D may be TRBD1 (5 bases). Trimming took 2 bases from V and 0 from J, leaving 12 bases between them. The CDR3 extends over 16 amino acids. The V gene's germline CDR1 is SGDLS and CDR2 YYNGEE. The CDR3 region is CASSVTGLRSNQPQHF. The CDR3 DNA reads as TGTGCCAGCAGCGTTACGGGACTCCGTAGCAATCAGCCCCAGCATTTT. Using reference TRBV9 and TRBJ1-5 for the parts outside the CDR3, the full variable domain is DSGVTQTPKHLITATGQRVTLRCSPRSGDLSVYWYQQSLDQGLQFLIQYYNGEERAKGNILERFSAQQFPDLHSELNLSSLELGDSALYFCASSVTGLRSNQPQHFGDGTRLSIL.

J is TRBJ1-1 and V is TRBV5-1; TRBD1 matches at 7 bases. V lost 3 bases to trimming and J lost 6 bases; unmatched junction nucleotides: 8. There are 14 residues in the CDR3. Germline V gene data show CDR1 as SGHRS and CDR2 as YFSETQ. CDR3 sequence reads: CASSSTGSIPEAFF. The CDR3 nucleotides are TGCGCCAGCAGCTCGACAGGGTCTATCCCTGAAGCTTTCTTT.

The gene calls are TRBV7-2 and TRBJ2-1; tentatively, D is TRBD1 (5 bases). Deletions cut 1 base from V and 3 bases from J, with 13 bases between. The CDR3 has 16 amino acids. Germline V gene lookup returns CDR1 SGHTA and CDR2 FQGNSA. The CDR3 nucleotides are TGTGCCAGCAGCTTAGTCGGAAACAGGTACTACAATGAGCAGTTCTTC. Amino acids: CASSLVGNRYYNEQFF.

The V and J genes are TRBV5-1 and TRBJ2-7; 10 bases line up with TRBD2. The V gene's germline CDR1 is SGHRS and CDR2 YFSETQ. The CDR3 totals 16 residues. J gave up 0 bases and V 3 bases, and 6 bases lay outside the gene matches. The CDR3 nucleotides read TGCGCCAGCAGCTGGACCTCTAGCGGGAGCTCCTACGAGCAGTACTTC. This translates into CASSWTSSGSSYEQYF.

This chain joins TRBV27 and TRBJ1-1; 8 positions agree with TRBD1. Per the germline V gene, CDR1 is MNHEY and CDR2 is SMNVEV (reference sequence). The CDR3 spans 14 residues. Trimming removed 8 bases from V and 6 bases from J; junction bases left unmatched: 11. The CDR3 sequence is CASSLTTGGPEAFF. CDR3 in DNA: TGTGCCAGCTCACTCACTACAGGGGGGCCTGAAGCTTTCTTT.

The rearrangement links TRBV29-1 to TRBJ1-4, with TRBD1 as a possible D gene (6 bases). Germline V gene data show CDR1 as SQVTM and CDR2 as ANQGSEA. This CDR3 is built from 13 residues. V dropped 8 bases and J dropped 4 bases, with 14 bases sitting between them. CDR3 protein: CSSRTDLNEKLFF. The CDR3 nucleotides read TGCAGCTCCCGGACAGACCTTAATGAAAAACTGTTTTTT.

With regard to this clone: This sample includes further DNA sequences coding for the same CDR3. Here the CDR3 reads CASSLTGRGEQYF. CDR3 bases: TGCGCCAGCAGCCTGACAGGGCGAGGCGAGCAGTACTTC. The chain couples TRBV5-1 to TRBJ2-7, with 7 bases matching TRBD1. The J segment lost 6 bases and the V segment lost 4 bases, leaving 7 bases of the junction unmatched. CDR3 length equals 13 residues. Per germline, CDR1 SGHRS and CDR2 YFSETQ.

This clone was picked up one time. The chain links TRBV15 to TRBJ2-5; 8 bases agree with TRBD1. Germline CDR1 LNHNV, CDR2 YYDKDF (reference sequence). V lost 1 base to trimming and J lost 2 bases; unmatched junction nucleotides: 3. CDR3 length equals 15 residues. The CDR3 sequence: CATSRGTGQQETQYF. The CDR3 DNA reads TGTGCCACCAGCAGAGGGACAGGGCAGCAAGAGACCCAGTACTTC.

In DNA form, the CDR3 reads TGTGCCAGCAGCTACGGGACAGGAGGAAATGAAAAACTGTTTTTT. Translating it yields CASSYGTGGNEKLFF. The chain recombines TRBV5-6 with TRBJ1-4; 8 bases map to TRBD1. The length of the CDR3 is 15 residues. Germline V gives CDR1 SGHDT, CDR2 YYEEEE. V gave up 3 bases and J gave up 5 bases; unmatched junction bases: 6. Filled out from reference TRBV5-6 and TRBJ1-4, the complete variable domain reads DAGVTQSPTHLIKTRGQQVTLRCSPKSGHDTVSWYQQALGQGPQFIFQYYEEEERQRGNFPDRFSGHQFPNYSSELNVNALLLGDSALYLCASSYGTGGNEKLFFGSGTQLSVL.

CDR3 DNA: TGTGCCAGCAGCCAAGAAGGACAGGGCGTAAAGACCCAGTACTTC. Protein: CASSQEGQGVKTQYF. J is TRBJ2-5 and V is TRBV4-2; 8 nucleotides align to TRBD1. The V and J ends lost 0 bases and 6 bases, in that order; junction bases with no gene match: 6. Germline V lookup: CDR1 LGHNA, CDR2 YNFKEQ. The CDR3 sequence is 15 residues long.

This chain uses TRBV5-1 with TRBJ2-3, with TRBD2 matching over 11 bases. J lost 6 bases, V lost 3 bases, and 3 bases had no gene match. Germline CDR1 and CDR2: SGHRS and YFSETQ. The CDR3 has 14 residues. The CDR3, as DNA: TGCGCCAGCAGCTCACTAGCGGGAGCCGATACGCAGTATTTT. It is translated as CASSSLAGADTQYF.

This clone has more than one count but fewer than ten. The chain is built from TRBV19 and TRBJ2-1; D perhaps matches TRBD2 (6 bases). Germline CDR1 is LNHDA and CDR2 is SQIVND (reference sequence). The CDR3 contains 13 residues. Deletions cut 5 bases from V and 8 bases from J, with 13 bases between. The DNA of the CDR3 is TGTGCCAGTAGTCCTCCGGGGAGGCATGAGCAGTTCTTC. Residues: CASSPPGRHEQFF. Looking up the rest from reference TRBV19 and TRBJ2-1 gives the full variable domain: DGGITQSPKYLFRKEGQNVTLSCEQNLNHDAMYWYRQDPGQGLRLIYYSQIVNDFQKGDIAEGYSVSREKKESFPLTVTSAQKNPTAFYLCASSPPGRHEQFFGPGTRLTVL.

CDR3 sequence reads: CASAISTGPEAFF. The CDR3 DNA reads TGTGCTAGTGCCATCTCCACAGGGCCTGAAGCTTTCTTT. V is TRBV12-5 and J is TRBJ1-1; D is perhaps TRBD1 (6 bases). The CDR3 contains 13 residues. In germline, CDR1 is LGHNT, CDR2 FRNRAP. The germline V and J ends were trimmed by 7 bases and 6 bases, with 15 bases remaining between them.

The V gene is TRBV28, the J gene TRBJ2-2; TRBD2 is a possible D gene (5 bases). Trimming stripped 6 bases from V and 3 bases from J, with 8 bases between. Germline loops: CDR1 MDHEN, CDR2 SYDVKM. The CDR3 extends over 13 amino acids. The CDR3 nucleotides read TGTGCCAGCAGCCTAGCTTACACCGGGGAGCTGTTTTTT. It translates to CASSLAYTGELFF.

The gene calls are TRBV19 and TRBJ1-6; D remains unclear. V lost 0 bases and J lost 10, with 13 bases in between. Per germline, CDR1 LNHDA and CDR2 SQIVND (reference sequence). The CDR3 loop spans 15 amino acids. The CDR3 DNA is TGTGCCAGTAGTATAGATCGTCGGGTCGGGTCACCCCTCCACTTT. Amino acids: CASSIDRRVGSPLHF.

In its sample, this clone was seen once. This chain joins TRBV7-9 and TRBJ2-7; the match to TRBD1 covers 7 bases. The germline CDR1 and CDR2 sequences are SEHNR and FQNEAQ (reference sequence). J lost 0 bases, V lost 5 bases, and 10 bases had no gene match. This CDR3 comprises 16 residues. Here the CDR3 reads CASSLPRTGSSYEQYF. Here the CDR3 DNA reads TGTGCCAGCAGCCTGCCGCGGACAGGTAGCTCCTACGAGCAGTACTTC.

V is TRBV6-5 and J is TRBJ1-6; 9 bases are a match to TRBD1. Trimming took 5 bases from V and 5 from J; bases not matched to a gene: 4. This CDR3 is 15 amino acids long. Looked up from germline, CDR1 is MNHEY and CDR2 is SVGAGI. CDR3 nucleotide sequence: TGTGCCAGCAGTGCGAGGACAGGGGATAATTCACCCCTCCACTTT. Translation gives CASSARTGDNSPLHF.